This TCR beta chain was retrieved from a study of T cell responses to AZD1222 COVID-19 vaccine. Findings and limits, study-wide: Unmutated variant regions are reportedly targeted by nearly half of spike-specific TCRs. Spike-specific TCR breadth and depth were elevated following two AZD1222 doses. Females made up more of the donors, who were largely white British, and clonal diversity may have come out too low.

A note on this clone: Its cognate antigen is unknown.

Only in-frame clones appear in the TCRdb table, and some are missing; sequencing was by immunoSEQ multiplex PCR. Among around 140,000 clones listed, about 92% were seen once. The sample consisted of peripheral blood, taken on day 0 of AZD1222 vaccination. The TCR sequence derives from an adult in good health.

The CDR3 reads CASSLMGQAQETQYF. CDR3 bases: TGTGCCAGCAGCTTAATGGGGCAGGCGCAAGAGACCCAGTACTTC. The chain has TRBV7-6 and TRBJ2-5; possibly TRBD1 for D (5 bases). CDR3 length: 15 amino acids. Looked up from germline, CDR1 is SGHVS and CDR2 is FNYEAQ. V lost 2 bases and J lost 2, with 12 bases in between. Looking up the rest from reference TRBV7-6 and TRBJ2-5 gives the full variable domain: GAGVSQSPRYKVTKRGQDVALRCDPISGHVSLYWYRQALGQGPEFLTYFNYEAQQDKSGLPNDRFSAERPEGSISTLTIQRTEQRDSAMYRCASSLMGQAQETQYFGPGTRLLVL.